The clone carrying this TCR beta chain has only a few counts. Its antigen remains unidentified. It was with a sample-barcoded 5' primer and a J-beta primer mix that a second PCR of about 7 to 12 cycles was run. A template-switch adaptor with 12 random nucleotides tagged each cDNA molecule. TCRdb independently ran MiXCR on the 5' RACE reads; one entry per CDR3 protein. The sample has roughly 700,000 distinct CDR3 sequences, about a third seen once; the top ten hold 15% to 17%. This sample was included in a study of blood T cells in healthy people across ages. Study findings and constraints: A roughly linear age-dependent decrease characterized TCR beta diversity per million T cells.

There were healthy Caucasian individuals from Russia, aged about 6 to 90, serving as donors. Each donor had 9 to 10 milliliters of peripheral blood drawn. The sequenced sample consisted of blood. The sequence was collected from an elderly woman in good health.

This CDR3 is CASSPREGNEQYF. For the CDR3, the DNA is TGTGCCAGCTCACCCCGTGAAGGCAATGAGCAGTACTTC. V gene TRBV18 combines with J gene TRBJ2-7; D gene uncertain. Trimming removed 3 bases from V and 7 bases from J, with 13 bases in between. Germline-derived CDR1 and CDR2 are KGHSH and LQKENI. This CDR3 has 13 amino acids.